A selection of T cell receptor beta chains follows, all from one sample in a study of OX40 agonist ivuxolimab in advanced cancers. TCRdb's copy holds only in-frame clones and misses some; the assay was immunoSEQ multiplex PCR. Among tens of thousands of clones listed, approximately 81% were seen once. The sample here was CD4+ or CD8+ T cells sorted from blood, taken in a trial of the OX40 agonist ivuxolimab. The receptors shown here come from an adult with an advanced solid tumor such as melanoma, head and neck, liver or kidney cancer. Each CDR3 is given without its conserved first and last residue. The D gene is left open where the match is weak. Clone size is given for some rows only: seen once, a few or many times, or a class if the clone is expanded.

>TRBV2|-|-
ATRRRMGNTIY
>TRBV9|-|TRBD1
ASSGGQGINTGELF
>TRBV7-2|-|-
ASSPLGGAEAF
>TRBV6-4|-|TRBD1
ASSDSQGADTQY
>TRBV6-4|-|TRBD1
ASSDRGRNTEAF
>TRBV29-1|once|-
SAQGSYEQY
>TRBV13|-|-
ASSLTGSFAYEQY
>TRBV4-3|-|-
ASSQDGRDGYT
>TRBV15|-|-
ATSRGEGDFSYEQY
>TRBV25-1|once|TRBD2
ASEGLAGISTDTQY
>TRBV7-2|-|-
ASSHQGDGYT
>TRBV29-1|-|-
SVVGHSSGRHLGEQF
>TRBV4-1|-|TRBD1
ASSQGRQGVGTEAF
>TRBV4-1|-|-
ASSQVRGLETQY
>TRBV7-6|-|-
ASSPQGYNSPLH
>TRBV29-1|-|-
SVVFSGISSYEQY
>TRBV4-1|-|-
ASSQALVVGTNEQF
>TRBV9|-|-
ASSVGSSRSRGYT
>TRBV10-3|-|-
AISERGDYYGYT
>TRBV19|-|-
ASTFGPNTEAF
>TRBV9|-|-
ASSAARTGTNYGYT
>TRBV7-9|-|-
ASSLVRIADRGYEQY
>TRBV11-2|-|TRBD1
ASSLRTGGNQPQH
>TRBV7-9|few|-
ASSPPSYGYT
>TRBV27|-|TRBD1
ASSIGQGAELGGYT
>TRBV19|-|-
ASATLEEGTDTQY
>TRBV6-5|-|-
ASSYSGESYTGELF
>TRBV5-1|-|TRBD2
ASSLAAGGPYNEQF
>TRBV6-5|-|-
ASAPQPTSNQPQH
>TRBV9|-|TRBD1
ASSAVGTGTEQF
>TRBV9|-|-
ASSVVGGFGNTEAF
>TRBV19|once|TRBD1
ASSPGGWQPQH
>TRBV6-5|-|TRBD1
ASSYSTGESIYEQY
>TRBV9|-|-
ASSGGTPSSYEQY
>TRBV4-3|-|TRBD2
ASSQELAVYNEQF
>TRBV18|-|-
ASSPRPILSNQPQH
>TRBV9|-|-
ASSVRESLINTGELF
>TRBV4-2|-|-
ASSPRVNSNQPQH
>TRBV2|-|-
ASNLGSYGYT
>TRBV4-3|-|-
ASSQAGAEESTDTQY
>TRBV27|-|-
ASSLRGNYEQY
>TRBV7-2|-|-
ASTKSVDTVPIFNYGYT
>TRBV5-1|-|-
ASSLALVTSTDTQY
>TRBV7-8|-|TRBD2
ASSLDEVDLREYQETQY
>TRBV25-1|-|-
ASSEYRLYNEQF
>TRBV7-9|-|-
ASTPGGNTIY
>TRBV6-4|few|-
ASSDSQEGNYGYT
>TRBV13|-|-
ASSLGFPGQPQH
>TRBV7-9|-|-
ASSPRGTYNEQF
>TRBV5-6|-|-
ASSPGIDQPQH